This TCR beta chain was recovered during a study of blood T cell repertoires in COVID-19. Study details: Spain, Italy and the United States supplied samples that represented acute and convalescent COVID-19. In each case, the material was cDNA or gDNA derived from T cells, B-cell-depleted T cells, or PBMCs.

Authors' analysis steps: It was from reference gene primer amplification that nucleated cell counts were estimated. TCRdb keeps only in-frame clones here, not all; method: immunoSEQ multiplex PCR. The DNA gave D and trimming, while V, J and clone size come from that table. The sample records some 140,000 clones, roughly 71% being singletons. Germline-derived CDR1 and CDR2 are KGHSH and LQKENI. The CDR3 has 16 residues. Germline trimming cut 2 bases from V and 5 bases from J; bases unmatched to any gene: 6. This receptor was obtained from a man aged 80 or over with acute or convalescent COVID-19. The sequenced material came from peripheral blood. The V call is TRBV18, the J call TRBJ2-7, with TRBD2 matching 13 bases. This chain's CDR3 is CASSPGTSGVVDEQYF. CDR3 sequence (DNA): TGTGCCAGCTCACCAGGGACTAGCGGGGTAGTCGACGAGCAGTACTTC.